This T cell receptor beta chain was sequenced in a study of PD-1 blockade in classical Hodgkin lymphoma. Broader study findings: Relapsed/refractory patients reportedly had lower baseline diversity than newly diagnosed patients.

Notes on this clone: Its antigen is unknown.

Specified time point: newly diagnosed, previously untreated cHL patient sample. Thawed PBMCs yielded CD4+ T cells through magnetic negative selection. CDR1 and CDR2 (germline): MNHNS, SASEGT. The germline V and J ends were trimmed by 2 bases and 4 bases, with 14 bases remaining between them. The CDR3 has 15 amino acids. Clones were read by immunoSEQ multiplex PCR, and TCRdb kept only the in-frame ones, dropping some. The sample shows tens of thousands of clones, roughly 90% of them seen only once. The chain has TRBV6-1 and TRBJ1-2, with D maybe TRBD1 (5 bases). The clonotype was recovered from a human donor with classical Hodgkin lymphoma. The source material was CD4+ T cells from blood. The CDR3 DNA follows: TGTGCCAGCAGTGAACCCTCGGGACCCACCTATGGCTACACCTTC. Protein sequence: CASSEPSGPTYGYTF.